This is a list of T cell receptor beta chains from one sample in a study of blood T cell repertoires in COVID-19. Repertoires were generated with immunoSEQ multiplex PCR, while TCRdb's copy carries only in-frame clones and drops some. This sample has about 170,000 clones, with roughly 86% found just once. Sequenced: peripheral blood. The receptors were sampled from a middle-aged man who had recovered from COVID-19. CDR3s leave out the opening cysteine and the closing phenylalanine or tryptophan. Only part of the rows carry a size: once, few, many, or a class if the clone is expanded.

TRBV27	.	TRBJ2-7	ASRGGSTSGQY
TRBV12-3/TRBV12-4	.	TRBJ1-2	ASSLRDYYGYT
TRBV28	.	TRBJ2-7	ASSRSGTSSYEQY
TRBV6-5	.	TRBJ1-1	ASSYSTAENTEAF
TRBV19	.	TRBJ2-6	ASSGSYGANVLT
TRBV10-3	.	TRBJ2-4	AISDGTTTKNIQY
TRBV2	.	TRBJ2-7	ASMAGAGGDEQY
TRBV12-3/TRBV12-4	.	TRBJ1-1	ASRLNTEAF
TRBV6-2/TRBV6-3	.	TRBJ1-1	ASSYGPGTNTEAF
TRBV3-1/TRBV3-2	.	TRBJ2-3	ASSLKGGRLDTQY
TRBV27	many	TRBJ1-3	ASSPRANSGNTIY
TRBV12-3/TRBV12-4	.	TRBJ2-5	ASSFGDLETQY
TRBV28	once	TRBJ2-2	ASSPQAGELF
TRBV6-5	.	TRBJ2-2	ASRALDTGELF
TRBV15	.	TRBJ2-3	ATSRAGTGITDTQY
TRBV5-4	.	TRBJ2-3	ASSLGFGGRAGTDTQY
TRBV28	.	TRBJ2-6	ASSLTGVFSGANVLT
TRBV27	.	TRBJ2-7	ASSSNRDPYEQY
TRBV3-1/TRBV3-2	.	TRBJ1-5	ASSEGSGFNQPQH
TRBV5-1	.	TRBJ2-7	ASSSWTGRDEQY
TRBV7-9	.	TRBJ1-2	ASSFGTDYGYT
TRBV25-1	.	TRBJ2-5	ASSENEASETQY
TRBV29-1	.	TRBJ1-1	SVGAGNTEAF
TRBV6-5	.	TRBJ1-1	ASSSLLTNTEAF
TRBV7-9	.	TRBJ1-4	ASGSTGGNEKLF
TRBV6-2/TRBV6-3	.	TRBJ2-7	ASSYGSTGEQY
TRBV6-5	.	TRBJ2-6	ASSSPSWQGANVLT
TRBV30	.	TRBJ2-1	AWSTGTGYNEQF
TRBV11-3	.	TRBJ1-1	ASSLGPFVEAF
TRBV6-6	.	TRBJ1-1	ATQQDEAF
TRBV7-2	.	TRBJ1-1	ASSLSSDRGREAF
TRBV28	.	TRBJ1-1	ASSGSTRSTEAF
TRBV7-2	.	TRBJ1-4	ASSLGGLNEKLF
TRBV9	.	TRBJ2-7	ASSVEPTGREQY
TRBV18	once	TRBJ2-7	ASSPTGGSYEQY
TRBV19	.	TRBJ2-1	ASSIVSGGPVTQF
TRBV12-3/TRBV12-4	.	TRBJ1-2	ASSYRAGGYT